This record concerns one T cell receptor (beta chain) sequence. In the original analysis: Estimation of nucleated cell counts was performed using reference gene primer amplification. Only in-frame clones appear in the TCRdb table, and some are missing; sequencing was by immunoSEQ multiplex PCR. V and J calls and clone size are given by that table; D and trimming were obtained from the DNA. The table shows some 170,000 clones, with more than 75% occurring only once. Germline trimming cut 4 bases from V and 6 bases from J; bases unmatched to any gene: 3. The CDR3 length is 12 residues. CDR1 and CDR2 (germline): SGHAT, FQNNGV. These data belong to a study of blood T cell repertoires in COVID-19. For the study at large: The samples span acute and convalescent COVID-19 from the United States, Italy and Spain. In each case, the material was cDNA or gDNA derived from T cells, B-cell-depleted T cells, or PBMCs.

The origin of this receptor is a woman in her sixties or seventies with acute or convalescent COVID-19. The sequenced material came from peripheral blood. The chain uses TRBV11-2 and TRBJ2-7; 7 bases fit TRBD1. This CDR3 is CASSSRGSEQYF. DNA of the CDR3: TGTGCCAGCAGCTCCAGGGGGAGCGAGCAGTACTTC.